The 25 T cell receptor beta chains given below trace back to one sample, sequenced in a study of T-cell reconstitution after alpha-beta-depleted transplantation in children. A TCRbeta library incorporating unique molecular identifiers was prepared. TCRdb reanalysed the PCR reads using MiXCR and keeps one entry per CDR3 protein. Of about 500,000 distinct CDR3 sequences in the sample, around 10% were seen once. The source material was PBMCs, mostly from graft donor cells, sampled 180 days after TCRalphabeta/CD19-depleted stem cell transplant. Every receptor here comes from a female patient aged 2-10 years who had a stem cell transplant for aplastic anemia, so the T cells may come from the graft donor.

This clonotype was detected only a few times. In nucleotides, the CDR3 is TGCGCCAGCAGCTTGGGAGCCGACGCAGCCTACGAGCAGTACGTC. This sequence encodes CASSLGADAAYEQYV. J is TRBJ2-7 and V is TRBV5-1; D call uncertain. Germline V gene lookup returns CDR1 SGHRS and CDR2 YFSETQ. The CDR3 is 15 amino acids. Trimming shortened V by 0 bases and J by 2 bases, and 12 bases separated the two germline ends.

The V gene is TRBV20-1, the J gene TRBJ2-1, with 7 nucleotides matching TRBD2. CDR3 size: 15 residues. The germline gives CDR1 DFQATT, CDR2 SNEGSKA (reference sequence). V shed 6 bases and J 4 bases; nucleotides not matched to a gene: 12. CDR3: CSAPRTRGQYNEQFF. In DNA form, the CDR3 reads TGCAGTGCCCCTCGGACTAGAGGGCAATACAATGAGCAGTTCTTC.

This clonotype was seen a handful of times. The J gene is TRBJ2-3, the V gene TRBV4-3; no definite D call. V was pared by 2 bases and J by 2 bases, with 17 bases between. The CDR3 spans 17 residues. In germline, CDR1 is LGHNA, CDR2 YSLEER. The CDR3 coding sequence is TGCGCCAGCAGCCAACCCTCCTTCCGGGCCTCCACAGATACGCAGTATTTT. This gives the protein CASSQPSFRASTDTQYF.

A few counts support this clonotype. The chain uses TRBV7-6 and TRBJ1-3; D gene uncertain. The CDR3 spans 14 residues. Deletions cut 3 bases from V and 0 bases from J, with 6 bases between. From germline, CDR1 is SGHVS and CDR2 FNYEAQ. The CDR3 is CASSFRISGNTIYF. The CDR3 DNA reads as TGTGCCAGCAGCTTCAGGATCTCTGGAAACACCATATATTTT. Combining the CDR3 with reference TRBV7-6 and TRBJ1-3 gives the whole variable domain GAGVSQSPRYKVTKRGQDVALRCDPISGHVSLYWYRQALGQGPEFLTYFNYEAQQDKSGLPNDRFSAERPEGSISTLTIQRTEQRDSAMYRCASSFRISGNTIYFGEGSWLTVV.

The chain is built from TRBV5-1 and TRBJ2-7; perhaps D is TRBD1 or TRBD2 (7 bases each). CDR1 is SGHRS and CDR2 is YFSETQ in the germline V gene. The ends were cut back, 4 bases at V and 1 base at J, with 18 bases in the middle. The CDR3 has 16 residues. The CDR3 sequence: CASSPRFQGGSYEQYF. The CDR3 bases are TGCGCCAGCAGCCCCCGTTTTCAGGGGGGGTCCTACGAGCAGTACTTC.

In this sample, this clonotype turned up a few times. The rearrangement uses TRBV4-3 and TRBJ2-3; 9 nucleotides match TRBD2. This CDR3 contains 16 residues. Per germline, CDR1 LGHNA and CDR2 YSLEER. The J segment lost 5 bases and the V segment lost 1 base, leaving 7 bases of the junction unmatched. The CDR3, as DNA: TGCGCCAGCAGCCAAGCGCGGCGGGAGGGCCTAGATACGCAGTATTTT. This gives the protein CASSQARREGLDTQYF.

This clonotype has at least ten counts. The CDR3 here is CASSWSSGGNTQYF. The CDR3 DNA reads TGTGCCAGCAGTTGGAGTAGCGGGGGAAATACGCAGTATTTT. This chain joins TRBV12-3 or TRBV12-4 and TRBJ2-3; 9 nucleotides align to TRBD2. This CDR3 comprises 14 residues. Losses at the gene ends were 4 bases for V and 7 bases for J; bases not matched to a gene: 6.

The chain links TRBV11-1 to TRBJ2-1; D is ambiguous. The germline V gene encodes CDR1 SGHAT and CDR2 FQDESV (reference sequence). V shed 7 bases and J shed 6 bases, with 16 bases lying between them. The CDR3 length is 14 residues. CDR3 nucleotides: TGTGCCAGCACCCACGCTTCCTCTCCCAATGAGCAGTTCTTC. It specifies CASTHASSPNEQFF.

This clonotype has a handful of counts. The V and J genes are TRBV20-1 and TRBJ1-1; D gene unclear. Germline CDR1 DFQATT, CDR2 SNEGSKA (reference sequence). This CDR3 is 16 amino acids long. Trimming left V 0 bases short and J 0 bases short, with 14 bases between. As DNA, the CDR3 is TGCAGTGCTAGAGATACGAGGGCCTCCTTGAACACTGAAGCTTTCTTT. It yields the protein CSARDTRASLNTEAFF.

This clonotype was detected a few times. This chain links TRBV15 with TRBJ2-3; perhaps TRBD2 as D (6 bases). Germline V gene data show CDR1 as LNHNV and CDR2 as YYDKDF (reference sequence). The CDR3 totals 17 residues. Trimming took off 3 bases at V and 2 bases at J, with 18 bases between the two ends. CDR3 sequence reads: CATSSFPKEGLTDTQYF. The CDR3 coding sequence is TGTGCCACCAGCAGCTTTCCTAAGGAGGGCCTCACAGATACGCAGTATTTT.

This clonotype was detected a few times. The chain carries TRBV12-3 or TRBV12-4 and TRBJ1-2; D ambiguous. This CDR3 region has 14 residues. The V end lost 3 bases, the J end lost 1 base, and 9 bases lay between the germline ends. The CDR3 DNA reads TGTGCCAGCAGTTTCGGGAAGGTTAACTATGGCTACACCTTC. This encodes CASSFGKVNYGYTF.

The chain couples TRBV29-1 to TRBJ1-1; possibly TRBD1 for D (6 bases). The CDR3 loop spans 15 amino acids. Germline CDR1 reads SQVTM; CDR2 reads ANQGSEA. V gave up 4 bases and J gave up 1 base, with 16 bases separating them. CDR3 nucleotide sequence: TGCAGCGTTGTCGACAGGCCCTATGCGAACACTGAAGCTTTCTTT. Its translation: CSVVDRPYANTEAFF.

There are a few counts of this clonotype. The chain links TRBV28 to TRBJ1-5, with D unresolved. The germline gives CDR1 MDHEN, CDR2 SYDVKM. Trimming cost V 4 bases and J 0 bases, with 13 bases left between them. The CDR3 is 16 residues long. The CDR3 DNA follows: TGTGCCAGCAGTTCCCTCCATGGGTATAGCAATCAGCCCCAGCATTTT. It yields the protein CASSSLHGYSNQPQHF.

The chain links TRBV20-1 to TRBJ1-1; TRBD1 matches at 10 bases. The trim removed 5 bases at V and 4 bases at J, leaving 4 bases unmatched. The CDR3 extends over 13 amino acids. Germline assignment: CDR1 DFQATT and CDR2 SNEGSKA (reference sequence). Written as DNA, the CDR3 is TGCAGTGCTTACGGGACAGGGGTCACTGAAGCTTTCTTT. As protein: CSAYGTGVTEAFF.

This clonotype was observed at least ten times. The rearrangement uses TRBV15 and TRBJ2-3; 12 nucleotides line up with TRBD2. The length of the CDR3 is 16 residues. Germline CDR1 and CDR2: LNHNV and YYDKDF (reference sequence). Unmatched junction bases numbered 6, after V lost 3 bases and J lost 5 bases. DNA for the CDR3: TGTGCCACCAGCAGTGAACTAGCGGGGGGAATAGATACGCAGTATTTT. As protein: CATSSELAGGIDTQYF.

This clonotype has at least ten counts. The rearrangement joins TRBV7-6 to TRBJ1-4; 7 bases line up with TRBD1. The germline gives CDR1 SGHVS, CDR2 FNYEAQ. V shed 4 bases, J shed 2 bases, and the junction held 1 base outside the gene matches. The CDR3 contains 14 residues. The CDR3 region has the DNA TGTGCCAGCAGCTCGACAGGGACTAATGAAAAACTGTTTTTT. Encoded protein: CASSSTGTNEKLFF. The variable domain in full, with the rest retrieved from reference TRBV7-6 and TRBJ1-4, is GAGVSQSPRYKVTKRGQDVALRCDPISGHVSLYWYRQALGQGPEFLTYFNYEAQQDKSGLPNDRFSAERPEGSISTLTIQRTEQRDSAMYRCASSSTGTNEKLFFGSGTQLSVL.

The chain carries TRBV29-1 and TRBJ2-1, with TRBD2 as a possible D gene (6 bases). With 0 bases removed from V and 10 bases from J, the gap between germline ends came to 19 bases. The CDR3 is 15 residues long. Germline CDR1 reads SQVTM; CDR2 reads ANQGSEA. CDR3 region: CSVEDSVLALGEQFF. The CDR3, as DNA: TGCAGCGTTGAAGATTCGGTACTAGCCTTAGGGGAGCAGTTCTTC.

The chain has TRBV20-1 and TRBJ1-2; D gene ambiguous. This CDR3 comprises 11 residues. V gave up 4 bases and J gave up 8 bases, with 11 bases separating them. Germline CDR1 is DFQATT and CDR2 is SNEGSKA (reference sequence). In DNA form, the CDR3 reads TGCAGTGCTAAATCCCTTGAAGGCTACACCTTC. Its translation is CSAKSLEGYTF.

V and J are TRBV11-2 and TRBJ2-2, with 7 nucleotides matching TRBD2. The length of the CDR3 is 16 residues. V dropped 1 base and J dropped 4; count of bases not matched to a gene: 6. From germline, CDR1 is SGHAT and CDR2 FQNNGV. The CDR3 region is CASSLVAGVGTGELFF. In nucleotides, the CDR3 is TGTGCCAGCAGCTTAGTGGCGGGAGTGGGCACCGGGGAGCTGTTTTTT. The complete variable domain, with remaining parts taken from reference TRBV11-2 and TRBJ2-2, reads EAGVAQSPRYKIIEKRQSVAFWCNPISGHATLYWYQQILGQGPKLLIQFQNNGVVDDSQLPKDRFSAERLKGVDSTLKIQPAKLEDSAVYLCASSLVAGVGTGELFFGEGSRLTVL.

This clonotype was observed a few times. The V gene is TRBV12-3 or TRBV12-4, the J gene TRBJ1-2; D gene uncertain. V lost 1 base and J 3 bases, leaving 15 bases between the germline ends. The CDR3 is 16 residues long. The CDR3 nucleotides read TGTGCCAGCAGTTTAGGGGAAAGGAAGTCAGACTATGGCTACACCTTC. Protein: CASSLGERKSDYGYTF.

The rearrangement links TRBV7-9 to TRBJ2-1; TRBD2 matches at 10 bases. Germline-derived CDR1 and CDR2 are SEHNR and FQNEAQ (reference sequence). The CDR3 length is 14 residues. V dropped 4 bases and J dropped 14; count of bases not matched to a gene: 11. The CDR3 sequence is CASSSKSSGGFEFF. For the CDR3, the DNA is TGTGCCAGCAGCTCAAAATCTAGCGGGGGTTTCGAGTTCTTC.

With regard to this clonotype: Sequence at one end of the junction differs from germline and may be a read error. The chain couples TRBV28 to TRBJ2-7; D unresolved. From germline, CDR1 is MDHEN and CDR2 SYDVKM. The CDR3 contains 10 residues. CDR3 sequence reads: CASSSLHLSF. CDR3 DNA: TGTGCCAGCAGTTCCCTCCACCTGTCCTTC.

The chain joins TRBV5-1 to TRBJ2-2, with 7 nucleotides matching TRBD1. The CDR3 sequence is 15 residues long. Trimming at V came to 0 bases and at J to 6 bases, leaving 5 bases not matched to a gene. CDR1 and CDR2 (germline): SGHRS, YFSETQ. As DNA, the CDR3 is TGCGCCAGCAGCTTGGGACAGGGAGTCTCCGGGGAGCTGTTTTTT. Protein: CASSLGQGVSGELFF.

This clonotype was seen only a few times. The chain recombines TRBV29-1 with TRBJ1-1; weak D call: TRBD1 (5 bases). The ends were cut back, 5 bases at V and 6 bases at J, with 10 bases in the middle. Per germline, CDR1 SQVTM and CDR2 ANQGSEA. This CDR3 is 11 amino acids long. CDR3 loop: CSVSGLAEAFF. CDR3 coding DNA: TGCAGCGTTTCAGGGCTAGCTGAAGCTTTCTTT.

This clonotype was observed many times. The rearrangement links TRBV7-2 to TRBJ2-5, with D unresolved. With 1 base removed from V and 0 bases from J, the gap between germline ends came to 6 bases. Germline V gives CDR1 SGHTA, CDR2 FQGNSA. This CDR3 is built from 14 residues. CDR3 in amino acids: CASSLGRYQETQYF. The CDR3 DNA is TGTGCCAGCAGCTTAGGGAGATACCAAGAGACCCAGTACTTC.